This T cell receptor beta chain appears in the sequencing data of a study of blood T cell repertoires in COVID-19. Study context: Material from acute and convalescent COVID-19 was sourced from the United States, Italy and Spain.

In this sample, this clone turned up once. Patients in Seattle were enrolled during active infection, then followed longitudinally. Methods used by the authors: Researchers report that nucleated cell counts were estimated from reference gene primer amplification. Repertoires were generated with immunoSEQ multiplex PCR, while TCRdb's copy carries only in-frame clones and drops some. Clone size and V and J calls were adopted from that table, with D and trimming inferred from the DNA. The sample consists of some 350,000 clones, over 80% of them appearing once. The ends lost 0 bases at V and 0 bases at J; junction bases unmatched: 13. This CDR3 has 21 amino acids. Germline CDR1 reads SGDLS; CDR2 reads YYNGEE.

The sample comprised peripheral blood. The chain carries TRBV9 and TRBJ2-3, with 13 bases aligning to TRBD2. This TCR was sampled from a woman in her 50s with COVID-19, enrolled during active disease. This CDR3 reads CASSVAPGTSGTPRSTDTQYF. CDR3 bases: TGTGCCAGCAGCGTAGCCCCCGGGACTAGCGGGACGCCTCGCAGCACAGATACGCAGTATTTT.